These 24 T cell receptor beta chains were all obtained from the same sample, sequenced in a study of T cell repertoires in cytomegalovirus infection. Antigen specificity for these receptors is unknown. MiXCR, applied by TCRdb to the reads, yields one record per CDR3 protein. The sample shows about 310,000 distinct CDR3 sequences, roughly 25% of them seen only once. The starting material was cultured PBMCs, obtained from culture after CMV antigen stimulation. These TCRs come from a human donor in good health (CMV status not recorded). Some clones in this sample may be carry-over from other donors' samples.

The chain carries TRBV20-1 and TRBJ2-7, with 12 bases that match TRBD1. CDR3 length equals 15 residues. CDR1 is DFQATT, CDR2 SNEGSKA, per germline (reference sequence). CDR3 bases: TGCAGCTCCGGGACAGGGGGCTTCCCCTCCTACGAGCAGTACTTC. This translates into CSSGTGGFPSYEQYF.

This clonotype was picked up many times. V and J are TRBV3-1 and TRBJ1-3, with TRBD1 matching 8 bases. The germline V gene encodes CDR1 LGHDT and CDR2 YNNKEL (reference sequence). Trimming at V came to 5 bases and at J to 0 bases, leaving 9 bases not matched to a gene. The CDR3 extends over 17 amino acids. In DNA, the CDR3 is TGTGCCAGCAGCTCTCCGACAGGGGTAAGCTCTGGAAACACCATATATTTT. Encoded protein: CASSSPTGVSSGNTIYF.

V and J are TRBV19 and TRBJ1-1; D is undetermined. V lost 3 bases to trimming and J lost 8 bases, with 19 bases between them. This CDR3 is 15 amino acids long. CDR1 LNHDA and CDR2 SQIVND come from the germline V gene (reference sequence). CDR3 sequence reads: CASSMRPRGSGEAFF. The CDR3 DNA reads TGTGCCAGTAGTATGCGCCCCCGGGGTTCTGGGGAAGCTTTCTTT.

This clonotype was recorded many times. The chain carries TRBV7-2 and TRBJ2-1; TRBD2 matches 7 bases. Trimming cost V 4 bases and J 8 bases; bases outside gene matches: 5. Germline loops: CDR1 SGHTA, CDR2 FQGNSA. CDR3 length: 13 amino acids. The CDR3 DNA reads TGTGCCAGCAGCTATCAAAGCGGGGATGAGCAGTTCTTC. This sequence encodes CASSYQSGDEQFF. Variable domain in full (rest from reference TRBV7-2 and TRBJ2-1): GAGVSQSPSNKVTEKGKDVELRCDPISGHTALYWYRQSLGQGLEFLIYFQGNSAPDKSGLPSDRFSAERTGGSVSTLTIQRTQQEDSAVYLCASSYQSGDEQFFGPGTRLTVL.

This rearrangement joins TRBV9 to TRBJ2-5, with a tentative D call TRBD2 (6 bases). The V end lost 4 bases, the J end lost 1 base, and 20 bases lay between the germline ends. The CDR3 sequence is 17 residues long. Germline loops: CDR1 SGDLS, CDR2 YYNGEE. The CDR3 loop is CASSPRGLARAQETQYF. CDR3 in DNA: TGTGCCAGCAGCCCACGGGGCCTAGCGCGAGCCCAAGAGACCCAGTACTTC.

This clonotype came up many times. The chain combines TRBV7-2 with TRBJ1-1; 8 nucleotides agree with TRBD1. The V gene end was trimmed by 4 bases and the J gene end by 1 base; junction bases not matched to a gene: 5. CDR3 size: 15 residues. Per the germline V gene, CDR1 is SGHTA and CDR2 is FQGNSA. The CDR3 loop is CASSYPGTGNTEAFF. CDR3 bases: TGTGCCAGCAGCTATCCCGGGACAGGGAACACTGAAGCTTTCTTT. Combining the CDR3 with reference TRBV7-2 and TRBJ1-1 gives the whole variable domain GAGVSQSPSNKVTEKGKDVELRCDPISGHTALYWYRQSLGQGLEFLIYFQGNSAPDKSGLPSDRFSAERTGGSVSTLTIQRTQQEDSAVYLCASSYPGTGNTEAFFGQGTRLTVV.

V and J are TRBV11-2 and TRBJ2-2; 10 positions match TRBD2. The CDR3 covers 16 residues. The germline V gene encodes CDR1 SGHAT and CDR2 FQNNGV. J gave up 7 bases and V 3 bases, and 8 bases lay outside the gene matches. CDR3 bases: TGTGCCAGCAGCTTCCAAGCGGGAGGGCCCGGCGGGGAGCTGTTTTTT. Translated, it gives CASSFQAGGPGGELFF.

V gene TRBV20-1 combines with J gene TRBJ1-4, with 7 bases matching TRBD1. CDR1 and CDR2 from the germline V gene are DFQATT and SNEGSKA (reference sequence). The CDR3 spans 13 residues. With V trimmed by 5 bases and J by 5 bases, 5 bases remained unmatched. The CDR3, as DNA: TGCAGTGCTCACCGACAGGGAAATGAAAAACTGTTTTTT. Translation gives CSAHRQGNEKLFF.

This clonotype was counted at least ten times. The chain joins TRBV7-9 to TRBJ1-1, with D uncertain. The CDR3 consists of 12 residues. CDR1 and CDR2 (germline): SEHNR, FQNEAQ (reference sequence). Deletions cut 1 base from V and 7 bases from J, with 7 bases between. CDR3 in DNA: TGTGCCAGCAGCTTAGGGTCCGGTGAAGCTTTCTTT. Translating gives CASSLGSGEAFF.

This clonotype was seen only a few times. This chain uses TRBV7-9 with TRBJ1-2; no clear D gene. The germline CDR1 and CDR2 sequences are SEHNR and FQNEAQ (reference sequence). The CDR3 covers 13 residues. Trimming shortened V by 5 bases and J by 4 bases, and 11 bases separated the two germline ends. CDR3 nucleotide sequence: TGTGCCAGCAGCACAGACTGGAGCTATGGCTACACCTTC. This sequence encodes CASSTDWSYGYTF. Full variable domain (missing parts from reference TRBV7-9 and TRBJ1-2): DTGVSQNPRHKITKRGQNVTFRCDPISEHNRLYWYRQTLGQGPEFLTYFQNEAQLEKSRLLSDRFSAERPKGSFSTLEIQRTEQGDSAMYLCASSTDWSYGYTFGSGTRLTVV.

This clonotype has a handful of counts. The rearrangement joins TRBV28 to TRBJ2-2, with unresolved D. Germline V gene lookup returns CDR1 MDHEN and CDR2 SYDVKM. The CDR3 totals 15 residues. V was clipped by 6 bases and J by 2 bases, with 13 bases between them. CDR3 protein: CASSIADRNTGELFF. In nucleotides, the CDR3 is TGTGCCAGCAGCATCGCGGACCGAAACACCGGGGAGCTGTTTTTT.

The rearrangement links TRBV9 to TRBJ2-1; 7 bases match TRBD2. With 0 bases clipped from V and 8 bases from J, the junction kept 8 bases outside the gene matches. Germline loops: CDR1 SGDLS, CDR2 YYNGEE. There are 15 residues in the CDR3. The CDR3 region is CASSVEGGRVDEQFF. As DNA, the CDR3 is TGTGCCAGCAGCGTAGAGGGCGGGAGAGTTGATGAGCAGTTCTTC.

The CDR3: CARIGNEQFF. CDR3 bases: TGTGCCAGAATTGGGAATGAGCAGTTCTTC. The genes are TRBV11-2 and TRBJ2-1; D is ambiguous. V was cut by 9 bases and J by 7 bases, with 7 bases left in between. Germline assignment: CDR1 SGHAT and CDR2 FQNNGV. The CDR3 sequence is 10 residues long.

This clonotype appeared a few times. J is TRBJ2-2 and V is TRBV6-2 or TRBV6-3; 9 bases agree with TRBD2. This CDR3 is built from 18 residues. The junction had 9 bases not matched to a gene; V was cut back by 0 bases and J by 4 bases. Germline V gives CDR1 MNHEY, CDR2 SVGEGT. The CDR3 reads CASSYSRAGGPGTGELFF. The CDR3 DNA sequence: TGTGCCAGCAGTTACTCCCGAGCGGGAGGCCCCGGCACCGGGGAGCTGTTTTTT.

This clonotype was detected a few times. V and J are TRBV6-1 and TRBJ2-3, with 11 bases identical to TRBD2. V was clipped by 10 bases and J by 11 bases; unmatched bases: 8. Looked up from germline, CDR1 is MNHNS and CDR2 is SASEGT. This CDR3 region has 12 residues. Here the CDR3 DNA reads TGTGCCACGCAGATAGCGGGAGGGGGGCAGTATTTT. As protein: CATQIAGGGQYF.

V usage is TRBV28 and J usage is TRBJ2-1; 11 bases match TRBD2. The CDR3 consists of 16 residues. Germline V gives CDR1 MDHEN, CDR2 SYDVKM. With V trimmed by 4 bases and J by 3 bases, 5 bases remained unmatched. Written as DNA, the CDR3 is TGTGCCAGCAGTTCCCTGACTAGCGGGGTCTACAATGAGCAGTTCTTC. It translates to CASSSLTSGVYNEQFF.

This clonotype was recorded a few times. The V and J genes are TRBV28 and TRBJ2-7; D not resolved. Germline CDR1 is MDHEN and CDR2 is SYDVKM. The V end was cut by 3 bases, the J end by 0 bases, with 15 bases between. CDR3 size: 16 residues. CDR3 sequence (DNA): TGTGCCAGCAGTTTTGGGTCGCCTATCTTCTCCTACGAGCAGTACTTC. It codes for CASSFGSPIFSYEQYF.

This clonotype was picked up a small number of times. This rearrangement joins TRBV20-1 to TRBJ2-1; 12 bases match TRBD2. Germline lookup yields CDR1 DFQATT and CDR2 SNEGSKA (reference sequence). The CDR3 has 15 amino acids. Unmatched junction bases numbered 7, after V lost 4 bases and J lost 6 bases. The CDR3 DNA reads TGCAGTGCTACCCGACTAGCGGGAGCCTCCAATGAGCAGTTCTTC. This encodes CSATRLAGASNEQFF.

This clonotype has only a few counts. This sequence joins TRBV7-6 and TRBJ2-5, with 9 bases identical to TRBD2. J gave up 2 bases and V 2 bases, and 0 bases lay outside the gene matches. This CDR3 spans 14 amino acids. Looked up from germline, CDR1 is SGHVS and CDR2 is FNYEAQ. Here the CDR3 DNA reads TGTGCCAGCAGCTTACTAGCGGGGCAAGAGACCCAGTACTTC. This gives the protein CASSLLAGQETQYF.

This clonotype was seen only a few times. The chain combines TRBV6-2 or TRBV6-3 with TRBJ2-7, with no clear D. V was shortened by 6 bases and J by 2 bases, with 17 bases between the two germline ends. Germline values: CDR1 MNHEY, CDR2 SVGEGT. This CDR3 contains 15 residues. DNA for the CDR3: TGTGCCAGCAGATCAGGAGACGATTACCCCTACGAGCAGTACGTC. Protein product: CASRSGDDYPYEQYV.

The gene calls are TRBV27 and TRBJ1-5; weak D call: TRBD1 (6 bases). This CDR3 region has 15 residues. V gave up 5 bases and J gave up 5 bases, with 16 bases separating them. Per germline, CDR1 MNHEY and CDR2 SMNVEV (reference sequence). CDR3 nucleotide sequence: TGTGCCAGCAGTGCTCGCAGGGGATGGTATCAGCCCCAGCATTTT. Protein sequence: CASSARRGWYQPQHF.

This clonotype was found a few times. The chain joins TRBV7-8 to TRBJ1-5, with a tentative D call TRBD1 (6 bases). The germline CDR1 and CDR2 sequences are SGHVS and FQNEAQ. The CDR3 consists of 15 residues. The germline V and J ends were trimmed by 4 bases and 6 bases, with 16 bases remaining between them. In DNA form, the CDR3 reads TGTGCCAGCAGCTCGAATGGGGGGCTGGGTCAGCCCCAGCATTTT. Translating gives CASSSNGGLGQPQHF.

V is TRBV7-8 and J is TRBJ2-7; D not certain. V gave up 2 bases and J gave up 3 bases, with 5 bases separating them. CDR1 is SGHVS, CDR2 FQNEAQ, per germline. This CDR3 spans 12 amino acids. This CDR3 reads CASSLSYYEQYF. CDR3 sequence (DNA): TGTGCCAGCAGCTTATCTTACTACGAGCAGTACTTC.

This clonotype was seen many times. The chain employs TRBV7-2 and TRBJ1-6; D remains unclear. With 4 bases removed from V and 6 bases from J, the gap between germline ends came to 13 bases. This CDR3 has 15 amino acids. Germline CDR1 reads SGHTA; CDR2 reads FQGNSA. The CDR3 reads CASSSPSGSNSPLHF. The DNA of the CDR3 is TGTGCCAGCAGCTCTCCAAGCGGAAGTAATTCACCCCTCCACTTT.